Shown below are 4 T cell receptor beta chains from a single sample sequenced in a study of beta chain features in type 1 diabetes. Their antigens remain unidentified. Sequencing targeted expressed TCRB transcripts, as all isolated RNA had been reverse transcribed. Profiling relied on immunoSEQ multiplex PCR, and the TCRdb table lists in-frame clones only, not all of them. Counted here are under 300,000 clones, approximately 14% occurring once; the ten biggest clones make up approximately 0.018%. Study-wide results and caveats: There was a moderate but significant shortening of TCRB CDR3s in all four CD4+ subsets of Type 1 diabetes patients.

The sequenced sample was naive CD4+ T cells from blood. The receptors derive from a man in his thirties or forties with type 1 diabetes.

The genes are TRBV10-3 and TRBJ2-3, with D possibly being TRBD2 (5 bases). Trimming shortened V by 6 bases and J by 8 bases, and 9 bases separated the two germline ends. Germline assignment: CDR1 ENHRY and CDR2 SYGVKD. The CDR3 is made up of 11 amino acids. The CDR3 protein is CAISWGATQYF. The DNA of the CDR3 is TGTGCCATCAGCTGGGGAGCTACGCAGTATTTT.

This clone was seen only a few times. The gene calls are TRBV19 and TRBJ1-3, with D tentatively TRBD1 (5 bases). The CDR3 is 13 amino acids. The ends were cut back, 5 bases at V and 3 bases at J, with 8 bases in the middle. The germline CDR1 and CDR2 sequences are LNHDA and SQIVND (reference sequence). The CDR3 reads CASSRGSGNTIYF. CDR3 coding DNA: TGTGCCAGTAGTCGGGGGAGTGGAAACACCATATATTTT. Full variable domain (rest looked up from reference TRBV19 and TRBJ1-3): DGGITQSPKYLFRKEGQNVTLSCEQNLNHDAMYWYRQDPGQGLRLIYYSQIVNDFQKGDIAEGYSVSREKKESFPLTVTSAQKNPTAFYLCASSRGSGNTIYFGEGSWLTVV.

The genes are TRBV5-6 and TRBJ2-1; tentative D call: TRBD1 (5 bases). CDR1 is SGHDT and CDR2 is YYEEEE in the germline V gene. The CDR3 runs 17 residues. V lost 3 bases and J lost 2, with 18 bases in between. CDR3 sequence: CASSSRPVWGPYNEQFF. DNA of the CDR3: TGTGCCAGCAGCTCCCGACCCGTTTGGGGCCCCTACAATGAGCAGTTCTTC.

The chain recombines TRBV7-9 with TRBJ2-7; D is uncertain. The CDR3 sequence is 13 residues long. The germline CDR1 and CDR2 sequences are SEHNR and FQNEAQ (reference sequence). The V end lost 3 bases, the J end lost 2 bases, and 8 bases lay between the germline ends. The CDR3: CASSLVGPYEQYF. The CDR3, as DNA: TGTGCCAGCAGCTTGGTGGGCCCCTACGAGCAGTACTTC.